These 30 T cell receptor beta chains originate from one sample sequenced in a study of T cells in Graves' hyperthyroidism and ophthalmopathy. There were TCR beta CDR3 regions amplified from RNA transcripts. The study used the HTBI primer set for a first-round RT-PCR of the TCR CDR3. TCRdb redid the calling of the multiplex PCR reads with MiXCR, one entry per CDR3 protein. The sample lists 650,000 to 750,000 distinct CDR3 sequences; 12% to 15% were seen once. Material for sequencing was blood. The receptors were sampled from a woman aged 18 to 35 with Graves' hyperthyroidism.

This clonotype showed up many times. The chain joins TRBV12-3 or TRBV12-4 to TRBJ1-5, with a possible D match to TRBD1 (5 bases). The length of the CDR3 is 16 residues. Trimming stripped 1 base from V and 3 bases from J, with 13 bases between. This chain's CDR3 is CASSLGQPFDNQPQHF. CDR3 bases: TGTGCCAGCAGTTTAGGACAGCCGTTCGACAATCAGCCCCAGCATTTT.

Ten or more counts support this clonotype. V is TRBV27 and J is TRBJ2-5, with 9 nucleotides matching TRBD2. This CDR3 spans 15 amino acids. The ends lost 5 bases at V and 4 bases at J; junction bases unmatched: 8. Looked up from germline, CDR1 is MNHEY and CDR2 is SMNVEV (reference sequence). CDR3 loop: CASSKGTSTGETQYF. The CDR3 DNA sequence: TGTGCCAGCAGTAAAGGGACTAGCACGGGAGAGACCCAGTACTTC.

CDR3 nucleotide sequence: TGCGCCAGCAGCCAACTACAGGGTAGGGGCATAGCGGGAGGCAAGTCCTACGAGCAGTACTTC. Its protein product is CASSQLQGRGIAGGKSYEQYF. The genes are TRBV4-1 and TRBJ2-7; 10 nucleotides line up with TRBD2. This CDR3 contains 21 residues. The V gene end was trimmed by 2 bases and the J gene end by 1 base; junction bases not matched to a gene: 20. Germline CDR1 and CDR2: MGHRA and YSYEKL.

In its sample, this clonotype was seen many times. This chain joins TRBV2 and TRBJ2-7, with TRBD1 matching 8 bases. CDR3 length: 15 amino acids. Germline V gene lookup returns CDR1 SNHLY and CDR2 FYNNEI. The trim removed 1 base at V and 4 bases at J, leaving 6 bases unmatched. This chain's CDR3 is CASSEEAGGAYEQYF. As DNA, the CDR3 is TGTGCCAGCAGTGAAGAGGCAGGGGGCGCTTACGAGCAGTACTTC.

Only a few counts were recorded for this clonotype. The CDR3 protein is CASSAGPWDEQYF. CDR3 DNA sequence: TGTGCCAGTAGTGCCGGACCCTGGGACGAGCAGTACTTC. V usage is TRBV19 and J usage is TRBJ2-7; unclear D gene. Germline V gene data show CDR1 as LNHDA and CDR2 as SQIVND (reference sequence). Trimming cost V 5 bases and J 5 bases, with 13 bases left between them. This CDR3 region has 13 residues.

This clonotype turned up a few times. The chain recombines TRBV20-1 with TRBJ2-5; D gene ambiguous. Germline V CDR1 and CDR2: DFQATT, SNEGSKA (reference sequence). The CDR3 is made up of 11 amino acids. V lost 6 bases and J lost 5, with 10 bases in between. This CDR3 is CSAPQRETQYF. CDR3 nucleotides: TGCAGTGCCCCCCAGAGGGAGACCCAGTACTTC.

This clonotype was counted between two and nine times. Mismatch with germline at one junction end may stem from a read error. CDR3 region: CSARDGTGAAF. The CDR3 DNA is TGCAGTGCTAGAGACGGGACAGGGGCTGCCTTC. V usage is TRBV20-1 and J usage is TRBJ1-2, with TRBD1 matching 10 bases. Germline V gene data show CDR1 as DFQATT and CDR2 as SNEGSKA (reference sequence). This CDR3 spans 11 amino acids.

The V and J genes are TRBV10-3 and TRBJ2-7; 7 bases align to TRBD1. Looked up from germline, CDR1 is ENHRY and CDR2 is SYGVKD. The CDR3 contains 15 residues. With V trimmed by 3 bases and J by 2 bases, 7 bases remained unmatched. This CDR3 reads CAISEGAGGTYEQYF. In nucleotides, the CDR3 is TGTGCCATCAGTGAAGGGGCAGGGGGAACCTACGAGCAGTACTTC.

The sample holds a few counts of this clonotype. The gene calls are TRBV28 and TRBJ2-7; 9 positions agree with TRBD1. The CDR3 has 14 residues. CDR1 MDHEN and CDR2 SYDVKM come from the germline V gene. V trimming: 8 bases; J trimming: 6 bases; junction bases outside the gene matches: 11. CDR3 protein: CASGRQGGSFEQYF. The CDR3 DNA sequence: TGTGCCAGCGGTAGACAGGGGGGGTCGTTCGAGCAGTACTTC.

This clonotype was seen ten or more times. V and J are TRBV18 and TRBJ2-3; D gene uncertain. Germline-derived CDR1 and CDR2 are KGHSH and LQKENI. CDR3 length equals 13 residues. The V gene lost 0 bases and the J gene lost 3 bases, with 4 bases spanning the gap. The DNA of the CDR3 is TGTGCCAGCTCACCACCTATGACAGATACGCAGTATTTT. Protein product: CASSPPMTDTQYF.

This clonotype was recorded many times. V is TRBV6-1 and J is TRBJ2-5, with TRBD2 matching 15 bases. This CDR3 has 17 amino acids. Germline trimming cut 5 bases from V and 8 bases from J; bases unmatched to any gene: 12. Germline values: CDR1 MNHNS, CDR2 SASEGT. The CDR3 DNA reads as TGTGCCAGCAGTTCCCAATCCCCGGGACTAGCGGGAGGAACCCAGTACTTC. Translated, it gives CASSSQSPGLAGGTQYF.

This clonotype showed up many times. This rearrangement joins TRBV7-9 to TRBJ1-1; D is uncertain. V was trimmed by 1 base and J by 6 bases, leaving 6 bases between them. Germline CDR1 and CDR2: SEHNR and FQNEAQ (reference sequence). The CDR3 loop spans 12 amino acids. The CDR3: CASSLVRAEAFF. DNA for the CDR3: TGTGCCAGCAGCTTAGTTCGGGCTGAAGCTTTCTTT.

This clonotype appeared many times. The gene calls are TRBV4-2 and TRBJ1-2; D ambiguous. The CDR3 length is 13 residues. Trimming removed 4 bases at V and 4 bases at J, with 10 bases between. Germline lookup yields CDR1 LGHNA and CDR2 YNFKEQ. CDR3 in DNA: TGTGCCAGCAGCCCAGACAAGACCTATGGCTACACCTTC. This gives the protein CASSPDKTYGYTF.

In its sample, this clonotype was seen many times. This rearrangement joins TRBV4-3 to TRBJ2-3, with 11 positions matching TRBD2. The germline V gene has CDR1 LGHNA and CDR2 YSLEER. The length of the CDR3 is 18 residues. The V and J ends lost 0 bases and 2 bases, in that order; junction bases with no gene match: 7. CDR3 nucleotide sequence: TGCGCCAGCAGCCAAGATGCAGGGACTAGCGGTTCCACAGATACGCAGTATTTT. Protein product: CASSQDAGTSGSTDTQYF.

This clonotype was counted ten times or more. The chain recombines TRBV3-1 with TRBJ1-1; 10 nucleotides agree with TRBD1. The CDR3 totals 14 residues. The trim removed 4 bases at V and 10 bases at J, leaving 9 bases unmatched. Germline loops: CDR1 LGHDT, CDR2 YNNKEL (reference sequence). The CDR3 reads CASSPRDRGQTAFF. Here the CDR3 DNA reads TGTGCCAGCAGCCCCCGGGACAGGGGACAGACAGCTTTCTTT.

This clonotype has ten or more counts. This chain links TRBV20-1 with TRBJ2-3; D may correspond to TRBD1 or TRBD2 (5 bases each). The CDR3 covers 16 residues. With 0 bases removed from V and 0 bases from J, the gap between germline ends came to 13 bases. CDR1 DFQATT and CDR2 SNEGSKA come from the germline V gene (reference sequence). In nucleotides, the CDR3 is TGCAGTGCTAGAGATCTGTGGGGACCTAGCACAGATACGCAGTATTTT. Translated, it gives CSARDLWGPSTDTQYF.

The chain is built from TRBV6-5 and TRBJ1-2; 8 nucleotides align to TRBD1. The CDR3 sequence is 15 residues long. From germline, CDR1 is MNHEY and CDR2 SVGAGI. V shed 2 bases, J shed 0 bases, and the junction held 2 bases outside the gene matches. DNA of the CDR3: TGTGCCAGCAGTTACCGGACAGGGACTAACTATGGCTACACCTTC. Translated, it gives CASSYRTGTNYGYTF.

This clonotype has ten or more counts. The rearrangement uses TRBV10-3 and TRBJ2-7; 16 positions agree with TRBD2. V lost 4 bases to trimming and J lost 0 bases; unmatched junction nucleotides: 12. Germline assignment: CDR1 ENHRY and CDR2 SYGVKD. The CDR3 is made up of 20 amino acids. Written as DNA, the CDR3 is TGTGCCATCAGTGGCCTACCGGGACTAGCGGGAGGGCCGTTCTCCTACGAGCAGTACTTC. It encodes CAISGLPGLAGGPFSYEQYF.

This clonotype was detected many times. This chain connects TRBV20-1 to TRBJ2-7; possibly TRBD2 for D (6 bases). CDR1 is DFQATT, CDR2 SNEGSKA, per germline (reference sequence). V lost 2 bases and J 6 bases, leaving 14 bases between the germline ends. This CDR3 has 13 amino acids. CDR3 nucleotide sequence: TGCAGTGCTAGACCTGGCGGGAAAGGCGAGCAGTACTTC. Translating it yields CSARPGGKGEQYF.

This clonotype was recorded many times. CDR3 in amino acids: CATSSTTSGFYNEQFF. DNA for the CDR3: TGTGCCACCAGCAGCACTACTAGCGGGTTTTACAATGAGCAGTTCTTC. V gene TRBV15 combines with J gene TRBJ2-1, with 9 bases identical to TRBD2. CDR1 is LNHNV, CDR2 YYDKDF, per germline (reference sequence). Trimming at V came to 3 bases and at J to 4 bases, leaving 7 bases not matched to a gene. CDR3 length: 16 residues.

This clonotype was seen many times. The rearrangement joins TRBV5-5 to TRBJ2-7; no clear D gene. CDR1 is SGHKS and CDR2 is YYEKEE in the germline V gene (reference sequence). The CDR3 consists of 16 residues. Between the trimmed V and J ends, which lost 4 bases and 1 base, there was a span of 18 bases. The CDR3 region has the DNA TGTGCCAGCAGCCAGTGGGTAGGGCTCGCATCCTACGAGCAGTACTTC. It translates to CASSQWVGLASYEQYF.

This clonotype was observed many times. V is TRBV3-1 and J is TRBJ2-7; D is unresolved. Germline loops: CDR1 LGHDT, CDR2 YNNKEL (reference sequence). V shed 1 base and J shed 3 bases, with 4 bases lying between them. The CDR3 has 12 residues. The chain's CDR3 is CASSQGGYEQYF. CDR3 nucleotides: TGTGCCAGCAGCCAAGGAGGCTACGAGCAGTACTTC.

This clonotype was seen repeatedly, ten times or more. The J gene is TRBJ1-1, the V gene TRBV7-9; D not resolved. The V end was cut by 3 bases, the J end by 6 bases, with 14 bases between. The length of the CDR3 is 14 residues. Germline CDR1 SEHNR, CDR2 FQNEAQ (reference sequence). CDR3 protein: CASSFILENAEAFF. DNA for the CDR3: TGTGCCAGCAGCTTTATTCTTGAGAATGCTGAAGCTTTCTTT.

This clonotype was seen ten or more times. The V call is TRBV7-9, the J call TRBJ2-1, with D uncertain. Germline V gene sequence: CDR1 SEHNR, CDR2 FQNEAQ (reference sequence). V was clipped by 0 bases and J by 6 bases, with 6 bases between them. The CDR3 is made up of 13 amino acids. CDR3 loop: CASSLAMGNEQFF. In DNA, the CDR3 is TGTGCCAGCAGCTTAGCGATGGGCAATGAGCAGTTCTTC. The whole variable domain, remainder taken from reference TRBV7-9 and TRBJ2-1, is DTGVSQNPRHKITKRGQNVTFRCDPISEHNRLYWYRQTLGQGPEFLTYFQNEAQLEKSRLLSDRFSAERPKGSFSTLEIQRTEQGDSAMYLCASSLAMGNEQFFGPGTRLTVL.

This clonotype was counted once. The chain carries TRBV10-3 and TRBJ2-1; 12 nucleotides agree with TRBD2. The CDR3 runs 17 residues. Trimming took 0 bases from V and 7 from J; bases not matched to a gene: 7. The germline gives CDR1 ENHRY, CDR2 SYGVKD. CDR3 nucleotides: TGTGCCATCAGTGAGTCGAAAGGCCTAGCGGGAGGGAATGAGCAGTTCTTC. Protein sequence: CAISESKGLAGGNEQFF.

The chain combines TRBV7-2 with TRBJ2-1, with 9 bases that match TRBD2. The V segment lost 2 bases and the J segment 5 bases; nucleotides outside the gene matches: 10. Germline loops: CDR1 SGHTA, CDR2 FQGNSA. There are 17 residues in the CDR3. The CDR3 sequence is CASSLPAAGGPNNEQFF. CDR3 nucleotide sequence: TGTGCCAGCAGCTTACCCGCAGCGGGAGGACCCAACAATGAGCAGTTCTTC.

Points on this clonotype: One end of the junction does not line up with germline, which may come from a read error. The rearrangement uses TRBV2 and TRBJ2-1; D gene uncertain. The germline V gene has CDR1 SNHLY and CDR2 FYNNEI. The CDR3 loop spans 11 amino acids. The CDR3 coding sequence is TGTGCCAGCACTTTGTCGAATGAGCAGCTCTTC. Translated, it gives CASTLSNEQLF.

This clonotype was seen many times. This rearrangement joins TRBV18 to TRBJ2-5; 7 positions agree with TRBD2. The junction had 5 bases not matched to a gene; V was cut back by 6 bases and J by 1 base. Per germline, CDR1 KGHSH and CDR2 LQKENI. The CDR3 spans 14 residues. The CDR3 coding sequence is TGTGCCAGCTCTCAACTAGCGCCCCAAGAGACCCAGTACTTC. Translated, it gives CASSQLAPQETQYF. Using reference TRBV18 and TRBJ2-5 for the parts outside the CDR3, the full variable domain is NAGVMQNPRHLVRRRGQEARLRCSPMKGHSHVYWYRQLPEEGLKFMVYLQKENIIDESGMPKERFSAEFPKEGPSILRIQQVVRGDSAAYFCASSQLAPQETQYFGPGTRLLVL.

This clonotype occurred many times. The chain has TRBV29-1 and TRBJ2-3, with unresolved D. The CDR3 covers 14 residues. The V end lost 4 bases, the J end lost 4 bases, and 15 bases lay between the germline ends. Looked up from germline, CDR1 is SQVTM and CDR2 is ANQGSEA. CDR3 region: CSVASMYSADTQYF. In nucleotides, the CDR3 is TGCAGCGTTGCGAGTATGTACAGCGCAGATACGCAGTATTTT.

This clonotype was detected ten times or more. The chain is built from TRBV7-3 and TRBJ2-7; D perhaps matches TRBD2 (5 bases). Germline-derived CDR1 and CDR2 are SGHTA and FQGTGA. The CDR3 is made up of 17 amino acids. The V gene lost 0 bases and the J gene lost 4 bases, with 19 bases spanning the gap. The CDR3 here is CASSLTVGRGMLYEQYF. The CDR3 DNA reads as TGTGCCAGCAGCTTAACGGTGGGCAGAGGGATGTTATACGAGCAGTACTTC.